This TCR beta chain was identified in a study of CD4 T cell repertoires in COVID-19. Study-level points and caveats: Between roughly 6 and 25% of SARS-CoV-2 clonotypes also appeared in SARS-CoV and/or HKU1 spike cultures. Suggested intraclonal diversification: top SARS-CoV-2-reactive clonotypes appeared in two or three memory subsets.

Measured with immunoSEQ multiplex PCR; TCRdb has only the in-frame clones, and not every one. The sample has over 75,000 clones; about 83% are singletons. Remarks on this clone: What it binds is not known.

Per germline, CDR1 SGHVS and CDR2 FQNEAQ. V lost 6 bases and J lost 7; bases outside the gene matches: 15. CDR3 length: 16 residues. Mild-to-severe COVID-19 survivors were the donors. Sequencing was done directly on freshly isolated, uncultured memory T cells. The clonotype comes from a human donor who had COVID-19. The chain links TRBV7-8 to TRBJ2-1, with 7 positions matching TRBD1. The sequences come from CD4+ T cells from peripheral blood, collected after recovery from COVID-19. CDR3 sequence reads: CASRPPGTVEKNEQFF. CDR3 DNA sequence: TGTGCCAGCAGACCTCCGGGGACAGTGGAAAAAAATGAGCAGTTCTTC. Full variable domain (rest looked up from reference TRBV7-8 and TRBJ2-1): GAGVSQSPRYKVAKRGQDVALRCDPISGHVSLFWYQQALGQGPEFLTYFQNEAQLDKSGLPSDRFFAERPEGSVSTLKIQRTQQEDSAVYLCASRPPGTVEKNEQFFGPGTRLTVL.